Listed below are T cell receptor beta chains from one sample, sequenced in a study of T-cell memory formation after mild COVID-19. MiXCR was run by TCRdb on the 5' RACE reads, yielding one entry per CDR3 protein. The repertoire has over 130,000 distinct CDR3 sequences, more than 13% of them found once; the top ten carry about 27%. Material for sequencing was PBMCs or a T cell subset sorted from them (not recorded which). The receptors were sampled from an adult woman who had mild COVID-19 (a few samples of this study predate the infection). Cell type and time point are not known. CDR3s include the opening cysteine and the closing phenylalanine or tryptophan. Each record gives: clone size, D gene, J gene, V gene, CDR3 protein, CDR3 DNA. D genes are given only for firm matches. Expanded clones get a size class; other rows say once, few or many, or leave the size out.

size: few; D: TRBD1; J: TRBJ1-1; V: TRBV27; CDR3: CASTPKWTGGIGMNTEAFF; DNA: TGTGCCAGCACCCCAAAGTGGACAGGGGGGATTGGAATGAACACTGAAGCTTTCTTT
size: few; D: NA; J: TRBJ2-3; V: TRBV7-9; CDR3: CASSLGTDADTQYF; DNA: TGTGCCAGCAGCCTCGGGACGGACGCAGATACGCAGTATTTT
size: many; D: NA; J: TRBJ2-1; V: TRBV4-3; CDR3: CASSPFMDSEPYNEQFF; DNA: TGCGCCAGCAGCCCCTTCATGGACAGCGAACCTTACAATGAGCAGTTCTTC
size: few; D: NA; J: TRBJ2-7; V: TRBV6-5; CDR3: CASSYLSRSYEQYF; DNA: TGTGCCAGCAGTTACCTTTCCAGATCCTACGAGCAGTACTTC
size: few; D: NA; J: TRBJ2-7; V: TRBV4-2; CDR3: CASSQGIPPVSYEQYF; DNA: TGTGCCAGCAGCCAAGGGATACCTCCGGTCTCCTACGAGCAGTACTTC
size: once; D: NA; J: TRBJ2-3; V: TRBV9; CDR3: CASSRRMVDHTQYF; DNA: TGTGCCAGCAGCCGTAGGATGGTAGACCATACGCAGTATTTT
size: few; D: NA; J: TRBJ1-1; V: TRBV27; CDR3: CASSPRGWMNTEAFF; DNA: TGTGCCAGCAGTCCCCGGGGTTGGATGAACACTGAGGCTTTCTTT
size: NA; D: NA; J: TRBJ1-5; V: TRBV12-3/TRBV12-4; CDR3: CASSLGGKPQHF; DNA: TGTGCCAGCAGTTTAGGGGGGAAGCCCCAGCATTTT
size: few; D: NA; J: TRBJ2-7; V: TRBV19; CDR3: CASSIGQGDPYEQYF; DNA: TGTGCCAGTAGTATAGGTCAGGGCGACCCTTACGAGCAGTACTTC
size: many; D: NA; J: TRBJ2-1; V: TRBV19; CDR3: CASSIDAVVPSYNEQFF; DNA: TGTGCCAGTAGTATAGATGCCGTTGTGCCAAGTTACAATGAGCAGTTCTTC
size: few; D: NA; J: TRBJ2-3; V: TRBV4-2; CDR3: CASSQEAASTDTQYF; DNA: TGTGCCAGCAGCCAAGAAGCGGCTAGCACAGATACGCAGTATTTT
size: NA; D: TRBD2; J: TRBJ2-5; V: TRBV15; CDR3: CATSQDSGGVPGETQYF; DNA: TGTGCCACCAGCCAGGATAGCGGGGGGGTACCAGGAGAGACCCAGTACTTC
size: many; D: NA; J: TRBJ2-1; V: TRBV6-6; CDR3: CASRAGVSNEQFF; DNA: TGTGCCAGCCGAGCAGGGGTGAGCAATGAGCAGTTCTTC
size: NA; D: TRBD2; J: TRBJ2-1; V: TRBV6-6; CDR3: CASRPPSGGYNEQFF; DNA: TGTGCCAGCAGGCCGCCTAGCGGGGGATACAATGAGCAGTTCTTC
size: NA; D: NA; J: TRBJ2-1; V: TRBV24-1; CDR3: CATSDLTAGREFF; DNA: TGTGCCACCAGTGATTTGACTGCAGGTCGTGAGTTCTTC
size: few; D: NA; J: TRBJ1-1; V: TRBV4-1; CDR3: CASSLTLNTEAFF; DNA: TGCGCCAGCAGCCTGACCTTGAACACTGAAGCTTTCTTT
size: NA; D: NA; J: TRBJ1-6; V: TRBV5-6; CDR3: CASSLGPGMMRHAGDSPLHF; DNA: TGTGCCAGCAGCTTGGGTCCGGGGATGATGAGGCATGCGGGAGATTCACCCCTCCACTTT
size: few; D: NA; J: TRBJ1-1; V: TRBV5-1; CDR3: CASSLGRGMDTEAFF; DNA: TGCGCCAGCAGCTTGGGGCGGGGGATGGACACTGAAGCTTTCTTT
size: once; D: TRBD2; J: TRBJ2-1; V: TRBV12-3/TRBV12-4; CDR3: CASRFSGSSYNEQFF; DNA: TGTGCCAGCAGATTTAGCGGGAGCTCCTACAATGAGCAGTTCTTC
size: NA; D: NA; J: TRBJ1-2; V: TRBV7-8; CDR3: CASTRPGVGYTF; DNA: TGTGCCAGCACCAGGCCCGGGGTCGGCTACACCTTC
size: NA; D: NA; J: TRBJ2-7; V: TRBV27; CDR3: CASSPRGNSYEQYF; DNA: TGTGCCAGCAGTCCGAGGGGGAATAGCTACGAGCAGTACTTC
size: few; D: NA; J: TRBJ2-1; V: TRBV7-9; CDR3: CASSFLTLGDNEQFF; DNA: TGTGCCAGCAGCTTCCTTACCCTGGGGGACAATGAGCAGTTCTTC
size: few; D: TRBD2; J: TRBJ2-3; V: TRBV12-3/TRBV12-4; CDR3: CASSPWGSGTSGRAPPDTQYF; DNA: TGTGCCAGCAGTCCCTGGGGATCGGGGACTAGCGGGAGGGCCCCCCCAGATACGCAGTATTTT
size: NA; D: NA; J: TRBJ2-4; V: TRBV6-5; CDR3: CASSPPRLVKGKNIQYF; DNA: TGTGCCAGCAGTCCTCCCAGGCTTGTTAAAGGCAAAAACATTCAGTACTTC
size: few; D: TRBD1; J: TRBJ2-1; V: TRBV7-7; CDR3: CASSRGVGQGDNEQFF; DNA: TGTGCCAGCAGCCGGGGCGTGGGACAGGGGGACAATGAGCAGTTCTTC
size: few; D: NA; J: TRBJ2-7; V: TRBV7-3; CDR3: CASSLQYEQYF; DNA: TGTGCCAGCAGCTTACAATACGAGCAGTACTTC
size: NA; D: TRBD1; J: TRBJ1-1; V: TRBV29-1; CDR3: CSALGRTGGWTEAFF; DNA: TGCAGCGCCCTAGGAAGGACAGGGGGGTGGACTGAAGCTTTCTTT
size: NA; D: TRBD1; J: TRBJ2-7; V: TRBV6-2/TRBV6-3; CDR3: CASTTSGTAYEQYF; DNA: TGTGCCAGCACCACATCTGGGACAGCCTACGAGCAGTACTTC
size: NA; D: NA; J: TRBJ1-1; V: TRBV4-3; CDR3: CASSQDGHLTEAFF; DNA: TGCGCCAGCAGCCAAGACGGACACTTAACTGAAGCTTTCTTT
size: few; D: TRBD1; J: TRBJ2-1; V: TRBV7-9; CDR3: CASSLQGLYNEQFF; DNA: TGTGCCAGCAGCCTACAGGGGCTTTACAATGAGCAGTTCTTC
size: many; D: NA; J: TRBJ2-1; V: TRBV27; CDR3: CASSRLGGSYNEQFF; DNA: TGTGCCAGCAGCCGCCTTGGGGGCTCCTACAATGAGCAGTTCTTC
size: NA; D: NA; J: TRBJ1-2; V: TRBV11-2; CDR3: CASNLDGFSPALRGYGYTF; DNA: TGTGCCAGCAACTTAGACGGGTTTAGTCCGGCTCTGCGGGGCTATGGCTACACCTTC
size: few; D: TRBD1; J: TRBJ2-5; V: TRBV5-6; CDR3: CASSLGQGEETQYF; DNA: TGTGCCAGCAGCTTGGGACAGGGGGAAGAGACCCAGTACTTC
size: NA; D: NA; J: TRBJ1-4; V: TRBV4-2; CDR3: CASSQDRGHQLQANEKLFF; DNA: TGTGCCAGCAGCCAAGATCGGGGACACCAACTCCAGGCTAATGAAAAACTGTTTTTT
size: many; D: TRBD1; J: TRBJ2-2; V: TRBV24-1; CDR3: CATSDFGTGATGELFF; DNA: TGTGCCACCAGTGATTTTGGGACAGGGGCCACCGGGGAGCTGTTTTTT
size: NA; D: NA; J: TRBJ2-3; V: TRBV12-3/TRBV12-4; CDR3: CAVRLGATDTQYF; DNA: TGTGCCGTCCGATTAGGAGCGACAGATACGCAGTATTTT
size: NA; D: NA; J: TRBJ2-5; V: TRBV5-1; CDR3: CASSLASRNEETQYF; DNA: TGCGCCAGCAGCTTGGCTAGCAGGAATGAGGAGACCCAGTACTTC
size: NA; D: NA; J: TRBJ1-2; V: TRBV10-3; CDR3: CAISAADYGYTF; DNA: TGTGCCATCAGTGCTGCGGACTATGGCTACACCTTC
size: NA; D: NA; J: TRBJ1-2; V: TRBV29-1; CDR3: CSVRTGGSDGYTF; DNA: TGCAGCGTTCGGACGGGGGGCAGTGATGGCTACACCTTC
size: NA; D: NA; J: TRBJ2-7; V: TRBV6-2/TRBV6-3; CDR3: CASSFASIDGNTYEQYF; DNA: TGTGCCAGCAGTTTCGCCTCCATCGACGGAAACACCTACGAGCAGTACTTC
size: NA; D: TRBD2; J: TRBJ2-1; V: TRBV6-2/TRBV6-3; CDR3: CASAQAGGGHEQFF; DNA: TGTGCCAGCGCCCAGGCGGGGGGAGGACATGAGCAGTTCTTC
size: NA; D: NA; J: TRBJ1-1; V: TRBV5-1; CDR3: CASSLGRVRNTEAFF; DNA: TGCGCCAGCAGCCTAGGAAGAGTTCGCAACACTGAAGCTTTCTTT
size: NA; D: TRBD1; J: TRBJ2-2; V: TRBV7-9; CDR3: CASSPSGQGSTGELFF; DNA: TGTGCCAGCAGCCCCTCCGGACAGGGAAGCACCGGGGAGCTGTTTTTT
size: many; D: NA; J: TRBJ2-1; V: TRBV9; CDR3: CASSVQGSDYNEQFF; DNA: TGTGCCAGCAGCGTGCAGGGGTCGGATTACAATGAGCAGTTCTTC
size: NA; D: NA; J: TRBJ2-7; V: TRBV27; CDR3: CASSLPGSEQYF; DNA: TGTGCCAGCAGTTTGCCCGGGTCCGAGCAGTACTTC
size: few; D: NA; J: TRBJ1-1; V: TRBV7-4; CDR3: CATIPSMNTEAFF; DNA: TGTGCCACCATCCCCTCTATGAACACTGAAGCTTTCTTT
size: few; D: TRBD2; J: TRBJ2-3; V: TRBV20-1; CDR3: CSARELLAGVTDTQYF; DNA: TGCAGTGCTAGGGAACTACTAGCGGGGGTCACAGATACGCAGTATTTT
size: many; D: NA; J: TRBJ2-3; V: TRBV6-4; CDR3: CASSGDGITDTQYF; DNA: TGTGCCAGCAGTGGGGACGGAATCACAGATACGCAGTATTTT
size: few; D: NA; J: TRBJ2-2; V: TRBV6-2/TRBV6-3; CDR3: CASSYSKFPADEELFF; DNA: TGTGCCAGCAGTTACTCGAAGTTTCCGGCCGACGAGGAGCTGTTTTTT
size: few; D: TRBD2; J: TRBJ2-7; V: TRBV9; CDR3: CASSVAGGHHEQYF; DNA: TGTGCCAGCAGCGTAGCGGGGGGGCACCACGAGCAGTACTTC
size: NA; D: TRBD1; J: TRBJ2-5; V: TRBV11-2; CDR3: CASRQGVGGTQYF; DNA: TGTGCCAGCAGGCAGGGGGTAGGAGGGACCCAGTACTTC
size: NA; D: TRBD2; J: TRBJ2-1; V: TRBV7-2; CDR3: CASSLLGLALEQFF; DNA: TGTGCCAGCAGCTTACTGGGACTAGCACTTGAGCAGTTCTTC
size: NA; D: TRBD1; J: TRBJ2-1; V: TRBV7-9; CDR3: CASSFPRQGVIYNEQFF; DNA: TGTGCCAGCAGCTTTCCAAGACAGGGGGTTATCTACAATGAGCAGTTCTTC